This T cell receptor beta chain stems from a study of T cell responses to AZD1222 COVID-19 vaccine. Profiling relied on immunoSEQ multiplex PCR, and the TCRdb table lists in-frame clones only, not all of them. The data hold 180,000 or so clones, with about 91% observed a single time. The TCR comes from an adult who received the AZD1222 COVID-19 vaccine. This specimen was peripheral blood, taken 28 days after the second AZD1222 dose.

CDR3 in DNA: TGCGCCAGCAGCTTGGGAGGGGCAGATACGCAGTATTTT. It is translated as CASSLGGADTQYF. The chain uses TRBV5-1 and TRBJ2-3; D possibly matches TRBD1 or TRBD2 (5 bases each). The CDR3 is made up of 13 amino acids. Germline CDR1 SGHRS, CDR2 YFSETQ. V lost 0 bases and J lost 4, with 6 bases in between.